Below are 24 T cell receptor beta chains sequenced from a single sample in a study of blood T cell repertoires in COVID-19. Using immunoSEQ multiplex PCR, the repertoire was profiled, and TCRdb retains in-frame clones only, with some absent. The sample has a few hundred thousand clones; around four fifths are singletons. The sample was peripheral blood. The receptors come from a woman aged 50 to 60 with acute or convalescent COVID-19.

The chain employs TRBV3-1 (or the pseudogene TRBV3-2) and TRBJ2-4; a weak D match, TRBD2 (6 bases). V was shortened by 8 bases and J by 6 bases, with 23 bases between the two germline ends. The CDR3 contains 16 residues. The germline gives CDR1 LGHDT, CDR2 YNNKEL (reference sequence). The CDR3 spells CASPPPVAGWANIQYF. The CDR3 DNA follows: TGTGCCAGCCCCCCGCCGGTCGCGGGGTGGGCAAACATTCAGTACTTC.

In this sample, this clone turned up a few times. The chain has TRBV5-1 and TRBJ2-2, with 10 bases identical to TRBD1. This CDR3 has 15 residues. Germline CDR1 is SGHRS and CDR2 is YFSETQ. Germline trimming cut 3 bases from V and 4 bases from J; bases unmatched to any gene: 3. The CDR3 region is CASSWGQGTTGELFF. The DNA of the CDR3 is TGCGCCAGCAGCTGGGGACAGGGGACCACCGGGGAGCTGTTTTTT.

Written as DNA, the CDR3 is TGTGCCAGTAGCCCCACTAGCGGGAGCGGGGAGCTGTTTTTT. Its protein product is CASSPTSGSGELFF. The V and J genes are TRBV19 and TRBJ2-2, with 11 bases fitting TRBD2. J lost 7 bases, V lost 6 bases, and 4 bases had no gene match. This CDR3 contains 14 residues. Germline-derived CDR1 and CDR2 are LNHDA and SQIVND (reference sequence). Using reference TRBV19 and TRBJ2-2 for the parts outside the CDR3, the full variable domain is DGGITQSPKYLFRKEGQNVTLSCEQNLNHDAMYWYRQDPGQGLRLIYYSQIVNDFQKGDIAEGYSVSREKKESFPLTVTSAQKNPTAFYLCASSPTSGSGELFFGEGSRLTVL.

The gene calls are TRBV5-6 and TRBJ1-6; 7 bases match TRBD1. Germline CDR1 and CDR2: SGHDT and YYEEEE. The CDR3 runs to 14 residues. With 3 bases clipped from V and 12 bases from J, the junction kept 9 bases outside the gene matches. The CDR3 nucleotides are TGTGCCAGCAGCTGGAACAGGGGAGACGAACCCCTCCACTTT. This gives the protein CASSWNRGDEPLHF. The whole variable domain, filled in from reference TRBV5-6 and TRBJ1-6, reads DAGVTQSPTHLIKTRGQQVTLRCSPKSGHDTVSWYQQALGQGPQFIFQYYEEEERQRGNFPDRFSGHQFPNYSSELNVNALLLGDSALYLCASSWNRGDEPLHFGNGTRLTVT.

This sequence joins TRBV7-9 and TRBJ2-5; the D gene is possibly TRBD2 (5 bases). CDR3 length equals 15 residues. Germline V CDR1 and CDR2: SEHNR, FQNEAQ (reference sequence). Trimming removed 3 bases at V and 4 bases at J, with 15 bases between. The CDR3 DNA is TGTGCCAGCAGCTTCGGGCTAGCTGGAGGAGAGACCCAGTACTTC. It encodes CASSFGLAGGETQYF.

The genes are TRBV11-2 and TRBJ2-4, with 10 nucleotides matching TRBD2. After removal of 5 bases from V and 5 bases from J, the junction contained 6 bases not matched to a gene. Looked up from germline, CDR1 is SGHAT and CDR2 is FQNNGV. The CDR3 length is 15 residues. DNA for the CDR3: TGTGCCAGCAGCCTGAGGACTAGCGGACAAAACATTCAGTACTTC. Translation gives CASSLRTSGQNIQYF.

V and J are TRBV4-3 and TRBJ1-1; the D gene is possibly TRBD1 (5 bases). The V gene lost 1 base and the J gene lost 5 bases, with 11 bases spanning the gap. In germline, CDR1 is LGHNA, CDR2 YSLEER. There are 14 residues in the CDR3. Here the CDR3 reads CASSQVVGGTEAFF. Written as DNA, the CDR3 is TGCGCCAGCAGCCAAGTTGTGGGGGGAACTGAAGCTTTCTTT.

This rearrangement joins TRBV15 to TRBJ1-1; TRBD1 aligns across 7 bases. The CDR3 runs 13 residues. Per the germline V gene, CDR1 is LNHNV and CDR2 is YYDKDF (reference sequence). Trimming at V came to 0 bases and at J to 7 bases, leaving 2 bases not matched to a gene. The CDR3 protein is CATSRDPGGEAFF. The CDR3 coding sequence is TGTGCCACCAGCAGAGACCCAGGGGGTGAAGCTTTCTTT. The full variable domain, in which reference TRBV15 and TRBJ1-1 provide the parts outside the CDR3, is DAMVIQNPRYQVTQFGKPVTLSCSQTLNHNVMYWYQQKSSQAPKLLFHYYDKDFNNEADTPDNFQSRRPNTSFCFLDIRSPGLGDTAMYLCATSRDPGGEAFFGQGTRLTVV.

The DNA for the CDR3 is TGTGCCAGTAGTCCATTAGACAGACCCACCGGGGAGCTGTTTTTT. It translates to CASSPLDRPTGELFF. The chain uses TRBV19 and TRBJ2-2; possible D gene TRBD1, 5 bases. The V end was cut by 5 bases, the J end by 4 bases, with 14 bases between. Germline CDR1 and CDR2: LNHDA and SQIVND (reference sequence). The CDR3 is made up of 15 amino acids. Filled out from reference TRBV19 and TRBJ2-2, the complete variable domain reads DGGITQSPKYLFRKEGQNVTLSCEQNLNHDAMYWYRQDPGQGLRLIYYSQIVNDFQKGDIAEGYSVSREKKESFPLTVTSAQKNPTAFYLCASSPLDRPTGELFFGEGSRLTVL.

This clone came up once. The chain couples TRBV10-3 to TRBJ2-1, with D uncertain. The V gene lost 0 bases and the J gene lost 9 bases, with 6 bases spanning the gap. Germline V CDR1 and CDR2: ENHRY, SYGVKD. The CDR3 is 12 residues long. The CDR3 coding sequence is TGTGCCATCAGTGAGTCAAGAGGTGAGCAGTTCTTC. Its translation: CAISESRGEQFF.

V gene TRBV2 combines with J gene TRBJ2-3; D gene uncertain. Trimming cost V 3 bases and J 4 bases, with 11 bases left between them. Germline V lookup: CDR1 SNHLY, CDR2 FYNNEI. The CDR3 length is 14 residues. The CDR3 sequence is CASSEVNSADTQYF. The CDR3 nucleotides read TGTGCCAGCAGTGAGGTTAACTCGGCAGATACGCAGTATTTT.

This chain joins TRBV5-1 and TRBJ1-4; D not resolved. Germline assignment: CDR1 SGHRS and CDR2 YFSETQ. The CDR3 has 16 amino acids. V lost 1 base, J lost 0 bases, and 10 bases lay in between. CDR3 DNA sequence: TGCGCCAGCAGCTTGTCAGAATCTGCAACTAATGAAAAACTGTTTTTT. Protein: CASSLSESATNEKLFF. The complete variable domain, with remaining parts taken from reference TRBV5-1 and TRBJ1-4, reads KAGVTQTPRYLIKTRGQQVTLSCSPISGHRSVSWYQQTPGQGLQFLFEYFSETQRNKGNFPGRFSGRQFSNSRSEMNVSTLELGDSALYLCASSLSESATNEKLFFGSGTQLSVL.

V is TRBV19 and J is TRBJ1-2, with D maybe TRBD1 (6 bases). V was cut by 2 bases and J by 6 bases, with 16 bases left in between. The CDR3 is 15 residues long. CDR1 is LNHDA and CDR2 is SQIVND in the germline V gene (reference sequence). The chain's CDR3 is CASSIHGGAGNGYTF. In DNA, the CDR3 is TGTGCCAGTAGTATACATGGGGGCGCGGGCAATGGCTACACCTTC.

The chain couples TRBV7-2 to TRBJ1-1, with 7 positions matching TRBD1. The germline V gene has CDR1 SGHTA and CDR2 FQGNSA. The length of the CDR3 is 14 residues. V trimming: 2 bases; J trimming: 6 bases; junction bases outside the gene matches: 6. CDR3 in DNA: TGTGCCAGCAGCTTACCAGGGGGTCACCCTGAAGCTTTCTTT. Translated: CASSLPGGHPEAFF.

This clone was recorded once. This chain uses TRBV2 with TRBJ2-7; TRBD1 agrees at 10 bases. V dropped 5 bases and J dropped 12; count of bases not matched to a gene: 19. CDR1 is SNHLY and CDR2 is FYNNEI in the germline V gene. The CDR3 length is 16 residues. The CDR3 DNA follows: TGTGCCAGCAGTTCCAACACCGGGACAGGGGCCCCGGTGACGTACTTC. Residues: CASSSNTGTGAPVTYF.

DNA of the CDR3: TGCGCCAGCAGCTTCGGTACTAGCGGGGGGGGCACCTACAATGAGCAGTTCTTC. Protein product: CASSFGTSGGGTYNEQFF. This chain joins TRBV5-1 and TRBJ2-1, with 13 positions matching TRBD2. Trimming cost V 2 bases and J 2 bases; bases outside gene matches: 7. Germline V gives CDR1 SGHRS, CDR2 YFSETQ. The CDR3 length is 18 residues.

About this clone: In the same sample, other DNA sequences code for this CDR3. This sequence joins TRBV4-1 and TRBJ2-5; 7 nucleotides align to TRBD1. Losses at the gene ends were 4 bases for V and 3 bases for J; bases not matched to a gene: 2. This CDR3 region has 13 residues. CDR1 is MGHRA and CDR2 is YSYEKL in the germline V gene. The DNA of the CDR3 is TGCGCCAGCAGCCCGGGGACAGAAGAGACCCAGTACTTC. It translates to CASSPGTEETQYF.

This clone occurred once. This chain joins TRBV5-1 and TRBJ2-3, with D possibly matching TRBD1 (6 bases). The CDR3 extends over 15 amino acids. The ends were cut back, 2 bases at V and 6 bases at J, with 16 bases in the middle. Germline-derived CDR1 and CDR2 are SGHRS and YFSETQ. This CDR3 reads CASSFIQGPDDTQYF. CDR3 coding DNA: TGCGCCAGCAGCTTCATACAGGGCCCAGATGATACGCAGTATTTT.

The chain joins TRBV4-1 to TRBJ1-5; TRBD1 might be the D (6 bases). V lost 2 bases, J lost 7 bases, and 15 bases lay in between. Germline V gene sequence: CDR1 MGHRA, CDR2 YSYEKL. There are 15 residues in the CDR3. CDR3 coding DNA: TGCGCCAGCAGCCAATCAGGGGTCCGGGGACAGCCCCAGCATTTT. Protein: CASSQSGVRGQPQHF.

The J gene is TRBJ2-5, the V gene TRBV5-4; D possibly corresponds to TRBD2 (6 bases). Germline values: CDR1 SGHNT, CDR2 YYREEE (reference sequence). V was cut by 2 bases and J by 3 bases, with 11 bases left in between. The CDR3 has 14 amino acids. The CDR3 sequence: CASSLDSGKETQYF. The DNA of the CDR3 is TGTGCCAGCAGCTTAGATAGCGGAAAAGAGACCCAGTACTTC.

This chain joins TRBV4-1 and TRBJ2-6; D gene unclear. There are 17 residues in the CDR3. The germline V gene has CDR1 MGHRA and CDR2 YSYEKL. V lost 0 bases, J lost 0 bases, and 9 bases lay in between. The DNA for the CDR3 is TGCGCCAGCAGCCAAGAGCCCTTAGACTCTGGGGCCAACGTCCTGACTTTC. This gives the protein CASSQEPLDSGANVLTF.

The J gene is TRBJ2-3, the V gene TRBV2, with 7 bases aligning to TRBD1. This CDR3 region has 16 residues. The ends lost 6 bases at V and 0 bases at J; junction bases unmatched: 9. Germline CDR1 SNHLY, CDR2 FYNNEI. DNA for the CDR3: TGTGCCAGCAGCCCTGGGACAGTCACTAGCACAGATACGCAGTATTTT. Translation gives CASSPGTVTSTDTQYF.

The chain combines TRBV19 with TRBJ2-6; weak D call: TRBD1 (5 bases). Trimming shortened V by 1 base and J by 2 bases, and 12 bases separated the two germline ends. The CDR3 is made up of 17 amino acids. Germline loops: CDR1 LNHDA, CDR2 SQIVND (reference sequence). The CDR3 bases are TGTGCCAGTAGTATAGGGCAGGGCTCCCCTGGGGCCAACGTCCTGACTTTC. Protein: CASSIGQGSPGANVLTF.

V is TRBV2 and J is TRBJ1-5, with TRBD1 as a possible D gene (5 bases). CDR3 length: 14 amino acids. The V gene lost 6 bases and the J gene lost 0 bases, with 9 bases spanning the gap. CDR1 is SNHLY and CDR2 is FYNNEI in the germline V gene. CDR3 amino acids: CASREGLSNQPQHF. In DNA form, the CDR3 reads TGTGCCAGCAGGGAGGGACTTAGCAATCAGCCCCAGCATTTT.